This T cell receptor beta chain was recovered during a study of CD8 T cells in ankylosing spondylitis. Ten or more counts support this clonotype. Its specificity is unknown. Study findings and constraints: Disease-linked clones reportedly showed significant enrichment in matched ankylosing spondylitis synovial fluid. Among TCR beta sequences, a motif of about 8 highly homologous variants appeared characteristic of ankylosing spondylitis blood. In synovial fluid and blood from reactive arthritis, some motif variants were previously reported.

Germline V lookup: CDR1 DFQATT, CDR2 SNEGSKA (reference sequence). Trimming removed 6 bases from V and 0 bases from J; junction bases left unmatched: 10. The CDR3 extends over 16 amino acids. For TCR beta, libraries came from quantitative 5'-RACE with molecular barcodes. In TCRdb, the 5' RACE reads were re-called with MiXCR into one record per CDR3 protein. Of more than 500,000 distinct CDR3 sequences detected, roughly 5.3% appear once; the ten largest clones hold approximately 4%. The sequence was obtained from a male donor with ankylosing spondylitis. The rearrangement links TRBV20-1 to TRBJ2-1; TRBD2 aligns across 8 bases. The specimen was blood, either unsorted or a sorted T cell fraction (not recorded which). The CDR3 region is CSARSSGPSSYNEQFF. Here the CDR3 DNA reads TGCAGTGCAAGGTCTAGCGGGCCTAGCTCCTACAATGAGCAGTTCTTC.